This T cell receptor (beta chain) emerged from a study of T cells in Graves' hyperthyroidism and ophthalmopathy. On the study more broadly: It was at initial diagnosis, before any treatment, that peripheral blood was collected.

General study results and limits: Blood also carried most thyroid clonotypes expanded above 0.001.

Amplification yielded TCR beta CDR3 regions, with RNA transcripts as the source. With the HTBI primer set, the TCR CDR3 went through a first round of RT-PCR. TCRdb reprocessed the multiplex PCR reads via MiXCR and lists one record per CDR3 protein. The table lists around 350,000 distinct CDR3 sequences, approximately 13% of them singletons. To note about this clonotype: What it recognizes is unknown. A junction boundary mismatches the germline segment, possibly from a read error.

CDR1 and CDR2 (germline): MDHEN, SYDVKM. This CDR3 has 17 amino acids. This TCR derives from a woman aged 18-35 years with Graves' hyperthyroidism. The chain is built from TRBV28 and TRBJ1-4; D might be TRBD1 (6 bases). Source material: blood. As DNA, the CDR3 is TGTGCCAGCAACGGGCCTCCAGGGGCGAGGGTCAATGAACAACTGTTTTTT. Protein sequence: CASNGPPGARVNEQLFF.